This T cell receptor (beta chain) was sequenced for a study of cytomegalovirus exposure and HLA in healthy donors. This CDR3 has 14 amino acids. CDR1 is SQVTM, CDR2 ANQGSEA, per germline. The germline V and J ends were trimmed by 6 bases and 3 bases, with 17 bases remaining between them. PCR primers comprised 60 Vbeta and 13 Jbeta primers. Using immunoSEQ multiplex PCR, the repertoire was profiled, and TCRdb retains in-frame clones only, with some absent. The sample has about 97,000 clones, around 82% seen once. This clone was counted between two and nine times. This sequence was found in a man aged 40-50 years in good health and CMV-seropositive. V is TRBV29-1 and J is TRBJ1-2; maybe TRBD1 (6 bases). Material: PBMCs. The CDR3 DNA sequence: TGCAGCGTGGTGTTAACAGGGTTTGACTATGGCTACACCTTC. It yields the protein CSVVLTGFDYGYTF.